Given below is one T cell receptor (beta chain) in context. What it recognizes is unknown. The DNA is omitted, as the CDR3 cannot be located on it reliably, and the CDR3 follows TCRdb's listing. The data were produced by immunoSEQ multiplex PCR, yet TCRdb's version contains in-frame clones alone and is incomplete. This table has approximately 110,000 clones, about 88% appearing once. The data derive from a study of T cell responses to AZD1222 COVID-19 vaccine. Study observations and caveats: After the peak T cell response, and only then, were repertoires sampled. Donors were largely white British and mainly female; clonal diversity was possibly underestimated. Targeting of unmutated variant regions was reportedly seen in nearly half of spike-specific TCRs. Two AZD1222 administrations were followed by greater Spike-specific TCR breadth and depth.

Per the germline V gene, CDR1 is SNHLY and CDR2 is FYNNEI. With termini counted, the CDR3 has 16 amino acids. This chain connects TRBV2 to TRBJ1-5. The sequence came from an adult in good health. Source: peripheral blood, taken on day 0 of AZD1222 vaccination. The CDR3: CASSERRAGKGQPQHF.